Presented here are 27 T cell receptor beta chains from one specimen sequenced in a study of cytomegalovirus exposure and HLA in healthy donors. 13 Jbeta primers and 60 Vbeta primers were used for the PCR. The protocol was immunoSEQ multiplex PCR, while the TCRdb copy is restricted to in-frame clones and leaves out a portion. The table includes 100,000 or so clones, about 80% detected once. The specimen was PBMCs. The receptors were sampled from a female donor in good health and CMV-seropositive.

The genes are TRBV5-8 and TRBJ1-5, with D maybe TRBD1 (5 bases). CDR1 is SGHTS and CDR2 is YDEGEE in the germline V gene. This CDR3 has 16 amino acids. Trimming stripped 4 bases from V and 1 base from J, with 15 bases between. The chain's CDR3 is CASSLFAGLSNQPQHF. The CDR3 DNA is TGTGCCAGCAGCCTGTTCGCAGGGTTGAGCAATCAGCCCCAGCATTTT.

V and J are TRBV11-2 and TRBJ1-1; the D is unclear. Germline CDR1 and CDR2: SGHAT and FQNNGV. V lost 0 bases to trimming and J lost 3 bases, with 14 bases between them. The CDR3 extends over 16 amino acids. The CDR3 sequence: CASSLDSGIGDTEAFF. DNA of the CDR3: TGTGCCAGCAGCTTAGATTCCGGGATCGGAGACACTGAAGCTTTCTTT.

This clone was picked up a small number of times. The rearrangement uses TRBV6-1 and TRBJ1-4; 11 nucleotides match TRBD1. Germline CDR1 and CDR2: MNHNS and SASEGT. This CDR3 spans 15 amino acids. V lost 8 bases and J lost 7; bases outside the gene matches: 9. The CDR3 nucleotides read TGTGCCAGCGGACAGGGGGCCCTACTGTCTGAAAAACTGTTTTTT. This codes for CASGQGALLSEKLFF.

The chain carries TRBV5-1 and TRBJ2-7, with TRBD2 matching 8 bases. CDR1 SGHRS and CDR2 YFSETQ come from the germline V gene. This CDR3 contains 12 residues. The junction had 1 base not matched to a gene; V was cut back by 2 bases and J by 6 bases. Here the CDR3 DNA reads TGCGCCAGCAGCTTTAGCGGGGTCGAGCAGTACTTC. It is translated as CASSFSGVEQYF.

The table lists this clone with a few counts. The V call is TRBV27, the J call TRBJ2-7; tentatively, D is TRBD2 (5 bases). The CDR3 is made up of 14 amino acids. The germline CDR1 and CDR2 sequences are MNHEY and SMNVEV (reference sequence). Trimming took off 5 bases at V and 3 bases at J, with 14 bases between the two ends. CDR3 in amino acids: CASSPGVTHYEQYF. As DNA, the CDR3 is TGTGCCAGCAGTCCCGGGGTGACTCACTACGAGCAGTACTTC.

The CDR3 sequence is CASSLEGTGDGEQFF. The CDR3 nucleotides are TGCGCCAGCAGCTTGGAAGGGACAGGGGACGGGGAGCAGTTCTTC. This chain joins TRBV5-1 and TRBJ2-1, with TRBD1 matching 10 bases. The CDR3 totals 15 residues. Looked up from germline, CDR1 is SGHRS and CDR2 is YFSETQ. V shed 0 bases and J 10 bases; nucleotides not matched to a gene: 7.

By share, this clone ranks as medium-sized (0.01 to 0.1%). Here the CDR3 reads CASSNRDRDQPQHF. The CDR3 DNA reads TGTGCCAGCAGCAACCGGGACAGAGATCAGCCCCAGCATTTT. The chain recombines TRBV9 with TRBJ1-5; 7 bases agree with TRBD1. The J segment lost 5 bases and the V segment lost 4 bases, leaving 6 bases of the junction unmatched. This CDR3 has 14 residues. From germline, CDR1 is SGDLS and CDR2 YYNGEE. The full variable domain, in which reference TRBV9 and TRBJ1-5 provide the parts outside the CDR3, is DSGVTQTPKHLITATGQRVTLRCSPRSGDLSVYWYQQSLDQGLQFLIQYYNGEERAKGNILERFSAQQFPDLHSELNLSSLELGDSALYFCASSNRDRDQPQHFGDGTRLSIL.

This chain links TRBV5-1 with TRBJ2-5, with 9 nucleotides matching TRBD1. J lost 3 bases, V lost 4 bases, and 7 bases had no gene match. Germline V gene lookup returns CDR1 SGHRS and CDR2 YFSETQ. The length of the CDR3 is 15 residues. The CDR3: CASSLGQGGEETQYF. The CDR3 bases are TGCGCCAGCAGCCTGGGACAGGGTGGGGAAGAGACCCAGTACTTC.

The chain recombines TRBV7-2 with TRBJ2-3; 13 bases align to TRBD2. J lost 3 bases, V lost 5 bases, and 5 bases had no gene match. This CDR3 is built from 16 residues. From germline, CDR1 is SGHTA and CDR2 FQGNSA. DNA of the CDR3: TGTGCCAGCAGCACACTGACTAGCGGGGGGACAGATACGCAGTATTTT. Amino acids: CASSTLTSGGTDTQYF.

A single count supports this clone. The J gene is TRBJ2-1, the V gene TRBV27; 12 positions agree with TRBD2. The junction had 6 bases not matched to a gene; V was cut back by 0 bases and J by 0 bases. The germline CDR1 and CDR2 sequences are MNHEY and SMNVEV (reference sequence). The CDR3 spans 19 residues. The CDR3 loop is CASSLSGLAGVGSYNEQFF. The CDR3 DNA reads as TGTGCCAGCAGTTTATCGGGACTAGCGGGTGTAGGCTCCTACAATGAGCAGTTCTTC.

The chain couples TRBV2 to TRBJ1-6; 9 bases fit TRBD1. V lost 2 bases, J lost 4 bases, and 18 bases stayed unmatched. This CDR3 contains 21 residues. Germline CDR1 SNHLY, CDR2 FYNNEI. The CDR3 is CASSEFYSGTGPFPYNSPLHF. The CDR3 nucleotides are TGTGCCAGCAGTGAATTTTACTCCGGGACAGGGCCTTTCCCTTATAATTCACCCCTCCACTTT.

This chain joins TRBV6-5 and TRBJ1-2; 8 bases match TRBD1. The ends lost 2 bases at V and 7 bases at J; junction bases unmatched: 3. The CDR3 length is 13 residues. The germline gives CDR1 MNHEY, CDR2 SVGAGI. The CDR3 loop is CASSYRQGLGYTF. The CDR3 nucleotides read TGTGCCAGCAGTTACCGACAGGGGCTTGGCTACACCTTC.

The chain recombines TRBV19 with TRBJ1-5, with 9 bases fitting TRBD1. The V gene's germline CDR1 is LNHDA and CDR2 SQIVND (reference sequence). J gave up 4 bases and V 7 bases, and 8 bases lay outside the gene matches. This CDR3 spans 15 amino acids. CDR3 loop: CASNDGTGSNQPQHF. The CDR3 coding sequence is TGTGCCAGTAACGATGGGACAGGGAGTAATCAGCCCCAGCATTTT.

The chain couples TRBV2 to TRBJ1-2; D gene ambiguous. The CDR3 is 13 residues long. Germline values: CDR1 SNHLY, CDR2 FYNNEI. V lost 7 bases, J lost 6 bases, and 15 bases lay in between. The CDR3 protein is CASTRSVDNGYTF. The CDR3, as DNA: TGTGCCAGCACCCGAAGCGTCGATAATGGCTACACCTTC. Variable domain in full (rest from reference TRBV2 and TRBJ1-2): EPEVTQTPSHQVTQMGQEVILRCVPISNHLYFYWYRQILGQKVEFLVSFYNNEISEKSEIFDDQFSVERPDGSNFTLKIRSTKLEDSAMYFCASTRSVDNGYTFGSGTRLTVV.

As to this clone: Other DNA sequences from this sample encode an identical CDR3 as well. V is TRBV18 and J is TRBJ1-1; no clear D gene. There are 14 residues in the CDR3. The V gene lost 6 bases and the J gene lost 0 bases, with 11 bases spanning the gap. Germline CDR1 is KGHSH and CDR2 is LQKENI. CDR3 bases: TGTGCCAGCTCTCCCGGACTTATGAACACTGAAGCTTTCTTT. This translates into CASSPGLMNTEAFF.

The V call is TRBV5-6, the J call TRBJ2-7; tentatively, D is TRBD1 (5 bases). The germline V gene encodes CDR1 SGHDT and CDR2 YYEEEE. There are 15 residues in the CDR3. Deletions cut 4 bases from V and 0 bases from J, with 14 bases between. The CDR3: CASSGRRASSYEQYF. CDR3 bases: TGTGCCAGCAGCGGCCGCAGGGCCAGCTCCTACGAGCAGTACTTC.

V gene TRBV30 combines with J gene TRBJ1-2, with D possibly being TRBD1 (5 bases). This CDR3 has 13 residues. Trimming took off 4 bases at V and 8 bases at J, with 17 bases between the two ends. Germline-derived CDR1 and CDR2 are GTSNPN and SVGIG (reference sequence). The CDR3 sequence: CAWIAGMSRGYTF. The CDR3 DNA follows: TGTGCCTGGATAGCAGGGATGAGTCGAGGCTACACCTTC.

This chain links TRBV7-8 with TRBJ1-1; D not resolved. Trimming removed 6 bases at V and 3 bases at J, with 17 bases between. CDR1 and CDR2 (germline): SGHVS, FQNEAQ. The CDR3 consists of 15 residues. CDR3 residues: CASRPFGQAYTEAFF. For the CDR3, the DNA is TGTGCCAGCAGACCCTTTGGGCAGGCCTACACTGAAGCTTTCTTT. The full variable domain, completed using reference TRBV7-8 and TRBJ1-1, is GAGVSQSPRYKVAKRGQDVALRCDPISGHVSLFWYQQALGQGPEFLTYFQNEAQLDKSGLPSDRFFAERPEGSVSTLKIQRTQQEDSAVYLCASRPFGQAYTEAFFGQGTRLTVV.

The gene calls are TRBV19 and TRBJ1-2, with a weak D call TRBD1 (5 bases). The germline CDR1 and CDR2 sequences are LNHDA and SQIVND (reference sequence). V lost 7 bases and J lost 0, with 12 bases in between. This CDR3 has 14 residues. The CDR3 here is CASTRDRANYGYTF. CDR3 DNA sequence: TGTGCCAGTACTCGCGACAGAGCTAACTATGGCTACACCTTC. Complete variable domain (other parts from reference TRBV19 and TRBJ1-2): DGGITQSPKYLFRKEGQNVTLSCEQNLNHDAMYWYRQDPGQGLRLIYYSQIVNDFQKGDIAEGYSVSREKKESFPLTVTSAQKNPTAFYLCASTRDRANYGYTFGSGTRLTVV.

This chain uses TRBV7-2 with TRBJ1-4; D unresolved. V dropped 3 bases and J dropped 5 bases, with 7 bases sitting between them. The length of the CDR3 is 13 residues. CDR1 is SGHTA, CDR2 FQGNSA, per germline. This CDR3 reads CASSFVPNEKLFF. In nucleotides, the CDR3 is TGTGCCAGCAGCTTTGTTCCAAATGAAAAACTGTTTTTT.

This clone was observed a single time. V and J are TRBV6-1 and TRBJ2-5; 10 positions match TRBD1. The CDR3 loop spans 15 amino acids. Trimming cost V 7 bases and J 5 bases; bases outside gene matches: 10. Germline V gene data show CDR1 as MNHNS and CDR2 as SASEGT. CDR3 region: CASKTGTGEAETQYF. The CDR3 coding sequence is TGTGCCAGCAAAACCGGGACAGGGGAGGCGGAGACCCAGTACTTC.

The table lists this clone with a count of one. The chain couples TRBV19 to TRBJ2-1; D ambiguous. Germline assignment: CDR1 LNHDA and CDR2 SQIVND (reference sequence). Deletions cut 3 bases from V and 5 bases from J, with 5 bases between. This CDR3 has 12 residues. Here the CDR3 reads CASSIIDNEQFF. CDR3 bases: TGTGCCAGTAGTATTATAGACAATGAGCAGTTCTTC.

The chain has TRBV30 and TRBJ2-6; possibly TRBD2 for D (5 bases). Trimming shortened V by 1 base and J by 4 bases, and 23 bases separated the two germline ends. The CDR3 extends over 19 amino acids. Germline-derived CDR1 and CDR2 are GTSNPN and SVGIG (reference sequence). CDR3 in DNA: TGTGCCTGGAGTGCAATATTAACGGGGTATCGCGCGGGGGCCAACGTCCTGACTTTC. Amino acids: CAWSAILTGYRAGANVLTF. Full variable domain (rest looked up from reference TRBV30 and TRBJ2-6): SQTIHQWPATLVQPVGSPLSLECTVEGTSNPNLYWYRQAAGRGLQLLFYSVGIGQISSEVPQNLSASRPQDRQFILSSKKLLLSDSGFYLCAWSAILTGYRAGANVLTFGAGSRLTVL.

This clone was recorded once. The chain uses TRBV27 and TRBJ1-4; TRBD1 matches 7 bases. CDR1 and CDR2 (germline): MNHEY, SMNVEV (reference sequence). CDR3 size: 13 residues. Trimming removed 6 bases from V and 5 bases from J; junction bases left unmatched: 3. This chain's CDR3 is CASRPTGNEKLFF. CDR3 nucleotide sequence: TGTGCCAGCAGACCGACAGGGAATGAAAAACTGTTTTTT.

The table lists this clone with a few counts. CDR3: CASSLSGPRYQPQHF. Written as DNA, the CDR3 is TGTGCCAGCAGTTTATCGGGCCCCAGGTATCAGCCCCAGCATTTT. The V call is TRBV27, the J call TRBJ1-5; unclear D gene. The CDR3 extends over 15 amino acids. V lost 0 bases and J lost 5, with 11 bases in between. The germline V gene has CDR1 MNHEY and CDR2 SMNVEV (reference sequence).

Only one count was recorded for this clone. The rearrangement uses TRBV19 and TRBJ1-5; D is possibly TRBD1 (5 bases). The CDR3 has 14 amino acids. Germline V gene sequence: CDR1 LNHDA, CDR2 SQIVND (reference sequence). V was cut by 3 bases and J by 1 base, with 7 bases left in between. CDR3: CASSMGGSNQPQHF. CDR3 in DNA: TGTGCCAGTAGTATGGGGGGAAGCAATCAGCCCCAGCATTTT.

The J gene is TRBJ2-7, the V gene TRBV2; 15 nucleotides line up with TRBD2. The CDR3 covers 15 residues. The germline V gene has CDR1 SNHLY and CDR2 FYNNEI. With 6 bases clipped from V and 6 bases from J, the junction kept 6 bases outside the gene matches. CDR3 sequence: CASSPRTSGGVEQYF. The CDR3 nucleotides read TGTGCCAGCAGCCCCCGGACTAGCGGGGGGGTCGAGCAGTACTTC.